This is a list of T cell receptor beta chains from one sample in a study of blood T cell repertoires in COVID-19. Only in-frame clones appear in the TCRdb table, and some are missing; sequencing was by immunoSEQ multiplex PCR. The sample shows some 160,000 clones, about four fifths of them seen only once. Sequencing was performed on peripheral blood. The receptors shown here come from an elderly woman with acute or convalescent COVID-19. CDR3s include the opening cysteine and the closing phenylalanine or tryptophan. D genes are given only for firm matches. The listing skips clone size in some rows; elsewhere it reads once, few, many or a size class.

D gene	CDR3 length	V gene	clone size	J gene	CDR3 DNA	CDR3 protein
-	13	TRBV6-5	few	TRBJ2-7	TGTGCCACCCGCCCCCCTTCCGGGAGTGAGCAGTACTTC	CATRPPSGSEQYF
-	14	TRBV28	once	TRBJ1-6	TGTGCCAGCAGAACAGCCAGCTATAATTCACCCCTCCACTTT	CASRTASYNSPLHF
-	13	TRBV7-2	once	TRBJ1-5	TGTGCCAGCAGCCCTCAGGGTAATCAGCCCCAGCATTTT	CASSPQGNQPQHF
TRBD1	13	TRBV29-1	-	TRBJ1-1	TGCAGCGTGACGGCCGGGACAGTGGATGAAGCTTTCTTT	CSVTAGTVDEAFF
-	13	TRBV5-8	-	TRBJ1-2	TGTGCCAGCAGCTTCCCGGGACTGGATGGCTACACCTTC	CASSFPGLDGYTF
-	12	TRBV6-5	few	TRBJ1-3	TGTGCCTCCCAGGACTCTGGAAACACCATATATTTT	CASQDSGNTIYF
TRBD2	15	TRBV28	-	TRBJ2-7	TGTGCCAGCAGAGGAGGGACTAGCGGGGAATACGAGCAGTACTTC	CASRGGTSGEYEQYF
TRBD1	18	TRBV19	-	TRBJ1-5	TGTGCCAGTAGTAAGGGACAGCCCACCTTCATGAGCAATCAGCCCCAGCATTTT	CASSKGQPTFMSNQPQHF
TRBD1	14	TRBV19	few	TRBJ1-5	TGTGCCAGTACCATGACAGGGAGCAATCAGCCCCAGCATTTT	CASTMTGSNQPQHF
-	18	TRBV4-2	few	TRBJ1-4	TGTGCCAGCAGCCAAGATCGGGTGGGGGGTAGGAGAAATGAAAAACTGTTTTTT	CASSQDRVGGRRNEKLFF
-	14	TRBV6-6	-	TRBJ1-4	TGTGCCAGCGGGGCGGCAGGGGTAGGAGAAAAACTGTTTTTT	CASGAAGVGEKLFF
-	13	TRBV30	-	TRBJ1-1	TGTGCCTGGAGTACCACCGGGGGGACTGAAGCTTTCTTT	CAWSTTGGTEAFF
TRBD1	14	TRBV7-6	-	TRBJ1-1	TGTGCCAGCAGTCTGTACGGGACAGGGGGCGAAGCTTTCTTT	CASSLYGTGGEAFF
-	14	TRBV5-1	-	TRBJ1-1	TGCGCCAGCAGCTCAACCCCGGGAGCGACTGAAGCTTTCTTT	CASSSTPGATEAFF
TRBD1	18	TRBV27	-	TRBJ1-2	TGTGCCAGCAGGCGACAGGGGACAGGGGGCGTCGGGTTCTATGGCTACACCTTC	CASRRQGTGGVGFYGYTF
-	13	TRBV3-1/TRBV3-2	-	TRBJ2-7	TGTGCCCGCTGGGCAGGGGATACCTACGAGCAGTACTTC	CARWAGDTYEQYF
-	13	TRBV28	-	TRBJ2-3	TGTGCCAGCTCAAGGGACATGGTGGATACGCAGTATTTT	CASSRDMVDTQYF
-	12	TRBV28	-	TRBJ2-3	TGTGCCAGCCGAGGGTGGGCAGATACGCAGTATTTT	CASRGWADTQYF
-	14	TRBV6-4	once	TRBJ2-1	TGTGCCAGCAGTGACCCCACTAGTTCCAATGAGCAGTTCTTC	CASSDPTSSNEQFF
-	12	TRBV19	-	TRBJ2-1	TGTGCCAGTAGTCTCCAGGGCAATGAGCAGTTCTTC	CASSLQGNEQFF
-	15	TRBV5-6	-	TRBJ1-1	TGTGCCAGCAGCTTGGCGAGTCAGGGTTTCACTGAAGCTTTCTTT	CASSLASQGFTEAFF
TRBD2	13	TRBV6-5	-	TRBJ2-1	TGTGCCAGCAGTCCCGGGACTAGCGGTGAGCAGTTCTTC	CASSPGTSGEQFF
TRBD1	15	TRBV19	-	TRBJ2-7	TGTGCCAGTAGTATAGATGGACAGGGGGTCTACGAGCAGTACTTC	CASSIDGQGVYEQYF
-	13	TRBV2	once	TRBJ2-7	TGTGCCAGCACTCGAGATCTCAACTACGAGCAGTACTTC	CASTRDLNYEQYF
-	15	TRBV5-1	-	TRBJ2-2	TGCGCCAGCACCCAGGGGTCGGGGCACACCGGGGAGCTGTTTTTT	CASTQGSGHTGELFF
TRBD1	14	TRBV30	-	TRBJ2-2	TGTGCCTGGAGTACAGGGGTAATCGCCGGGGAGCTGTTTTTT	CAWSTGVIAGELFF
TRBD2	16	TRBV9	-	TRBJ2-2	TGTGCCAGCACGGGAGGCGGGCTGGGGGACACCGGGGAGCTGTTTTTT	CASTGGGLGDTGELFF
-	14	TRBV28	-	TRBJ1-2	TGTGCCAGCAGTTGGGAGGGGGCTAACTATGGCTACACCTTC	CASSWEGANYGYTF
-	13	TRBV7-2	-	TRBJ2-7	TGTGCCAGCAGCTTAAGTAAAGGGGAAGAGCAGTACTTC	CASSLSKGEEQYF
-	14	TRBV7-8	-	TRBJ2-7	TGTGCCAGCAGCCCCCACCGGGAGCGCCACGAGCAGTACTTC	CASSPHRERHEQYF
-	14	TRBV19	-	TRBJ2-2	TGTGCCAGTACAAGGTTAGCCGCGGCCGGGGAGCTGTTTTTT	CASTRLAAAGELFF
TRBD1	15	TRBV4-1	-	TRBJ2-7	TGCGCCAGCAGCCAAGATTTGACAGGGGTGGACGAGCAGTACTTC	CASSQDLTGVDEQYF
TRBD2	15	TRBV24-1	few	TRBJ2-1	TGTGCCACCAGTCCAGCGGGAGGGCCCCACAATGAGCAGTTCTTC	CATSPAGGPHNEQFF
TRBD1	16	TRBV24-1	few	TRBJ2-1	TGTGCCACCAGTGATCCCGAACAGGGGCTCTACAATGAGCAGTTCTTC	CATSDPEQGLYNEQFF
-	14	TRBV11-1	-	TRBJ2-1	TGTGCCAGCAGCTGGGGGGGCCTGATCGGGGAGCAGTTCTTC	CASSWGGLIGEQFF
-	17	TRBV4-1	-	TRBJ1-2	TGCGCCAGCAGCCAAGTTCCCTCAGGGGCCCTGTTCTATGGCTACACCTTC	CASSQVPSGALFYGYTF
-	15	TRBV2	-	TRBJ2-6	TGTGCCAGCACCATACTAAGCTCTGGGGCCAACGTCCTGACTTTC	CASTILSSGANVLTF
TRBD1	14	TRBV19	-	TRBJ1-2	TGTGCCAGTAGACTCGACAGGGGGATCTATGGCTACACCTTC	CASRLDRGIYGYTF
-	13	TRBV5-1	-	TRBJ1-1	TGCGCCAGCAGCCCGGGGGGGACCACTGAAGCTTTCTTT	CASSPGGTTEAFF
TRBD2	15	TRBV10-2	once	TRBJ2-3	TGCGCCAGCAGGACTAGCGGGAGCGGGGCAGATACGCAGTATTTT	CASRTSGSGADTQYF
TRBD1	14	TRBV7-2	-	TRBJ2-7	TGTGCCAGCAGCCGGACAGGGAGCTCCTACGAGCAGTACTTC	CASSRTGSSYEQYF
-	12	TRBV19	-	TRBJ1-6	TGTGCCAGTCGGGGGGGAAATTCACCCCTCCACTTT	CASRGGNSPLHF
-	13	TRBV18	-	TRBJ1-1	TGTGCCAGTCAAGCGACCCAGAACACTGAAGCTTTCTTT	CASQATQNTEAFF
-	14	TRBV11-3	-	TRBJ2-1	TGTGCCAGCAGCGCCGGGACTGGGGTGAGGGAGCAGTTCTTC	CASSAGTGVREQFF
-	17	TRBV18	-	TRBJ1-2	TGTGCCAGCTCACGCGTTCAGAGCGGTACAGATAACTATGGCTACACCTTC	CASSRVQSGTDNYGYTF
-	14	TRBV11-3	-	TRBJ2-1	TGTGCCAGCAGCTTTCGGAACAGGGCCAATGAGCAGTTCTTC	CASSFRNRANEQFF
-	15	TRBV5-1	-	TRBJ2-7	TGCGCCAGCAGCTTGGCCGGGGTATCTGGGTACGAGCAGTACTTC	CASSLAGVSGYEQYF
TRBD1	15	TRBV18	-	TRBJ2-3	TGTGCCAGCTCACCACCGCGACAGGGGTCAGATACGCAGTATTTT	CASSPPRQGSDTQYF
-	13	TRBV7-3	-	TRBJ2-5	TGTGCCAGCAGCTTCCAGGGAGGAGAGACCCAGTACTTC	CASSFQGGETQYF
TRBD1	15	TRBV7-9	-	TRBJ1-1	TGTGCCAGCAGCACCACAGGGGGGGGGAACACTGAAGCTTTCTTT	CASSTTGGGNTEAFF
-	16	TRBV27	-	TRBJ2-5	TGTGCCAGCAGTTTATTGGGCAGGGGCTGGAGAGAGACCCAGTACTTC	CASSLLGRGWRETQYF
-	15	TRBV29-1	-	TRBJ2-1	TGCAGCGTCCACAATACAGGAGGGTCTAGGGATGAGCAGTTCTTC	CSVHNTGGSRDEQFF